These 32 T cell receptor beta chains were sequenced from one sample in a study of cytomegalovirus exposure and HLA in healthy donors. 13 Jbeta primers and 60 Vbeta primers were used for the PCR. The assay was immunoSEQ multiplex PCR, and TCRdb's table has in-frame clones only and misses some. This table holds 70,000 to 80,000 clones, 82% found once. Sequences were obtained from PBMCs. The source of these receptors is a man between 18 and 35 years old in good health and CMV-seronegative.

The rearrangement joins TRBV10-3 to TRBJ1-1; possible D gene TRBD1, 5 bases. The CDR3 is 13 amino acids. From germline, CDR1 is ENHRY and CDR2 SYGVKD. Trimming cost V 6 bases and J 7 bases, with 15 bases left between them. In DNA form, the CDR3 reads TGTGCCATCAGGCCACCGGGGGGGATTGAAGCTTTCTTT. This sequence encodes CAIRPPGGIEAFF.

This clone was counted between two and nine times. The J gene is TRBJ2-5, the V gene TRBV28; TRBD1 matches at 7 bases. Germline CDR1 and CDR2: MDHEN and SYDVKM. V lost 8 bases to trimming and J lost 6 bases; unmatched junction nucleotides: 15. The CDR3 totals 15 residues. CDR3 amino acids: CASALLQGVQKTQYF. The CDR3 DNA follows: TGTGCCAGCGCCCTCCTCCAGGGGGTTCAAAAGACCCAGTACTTC.

The chain recombines TRBV6-4 with TRBJ2-3; perhaps D is TRBD1 or TRBD2 (5 bases each). V lost 6 bases and J 2 bases, leaving 15 bases between the germline ends. Germline CDR1 and CDR2: MRHNA and SNTAGT. The CDR3 covers 15 residues. The CDR3 DNA is TGTGCCAGCAGCGACAGTTCTAGCCCCACAGATACGCAGTATTTT. Residues: CASSDSSSPTDTQYF.

The sample holds a few counts of this clone. The rearrangement uses TRBV2 and TRBJ2-3; unclear D gene. CDR1 and CDR2 (germline): SNHLY, FYNNEI. There are 14 residues in the CDR3. The germline V and J ends were trimmed by 2 bases and 1 base, with 7 bases remaining between them. The CDR3 is CASSEITRTDTQYF. The CDR3 nucleotides read TGTGCCAGCAGTGAAATTACTCGCACAGATACGCAGTATTTT. Variable domain in full (rest from reference TRBV2 and TRBJ2-3): EPEVTQTPSHQVTQMGQEVILRCVPISNHLYFYWYRQILGQKVEFLVSFYNNEISEKSEIFDDQFSVERPDGSNFTLKIRSTKLEDSAMYFCASSEITRTDTQYFGPGTRLTVL.

Worth noting for this clone: The conserved closing phenylalanine or tryptophan is absent in this CDR3, likely reflecting a read error. The chain employs TRBV5-6 and TRBJ1-1; 7 nucleotides agree with TRBD1. V shed 1 base, J shed 2 bases, and the junction held 2 bases outside the gene matches. This CDR3 is built from 14 residues. Germline CDR1 and CDR2: SGHDT and YYEEEE. CDR3 DNA sequence: TGTGCCAGCAGCTTGACAGGGGAAAACACTGAAGCTTTCTTG. This gives the protein CASSLTGENTEAFL.

The V call is TRBV7-9, the J call TRBJ2-3; D is possibly TRBD2 (6 bases). Germline assignment: CDR1 SEHNR and CDR2 FQNEAQ (reference sequence). With 2 bases removed from V and 4 bases from J, the gap between germline ends came to 13 bases. The CDR3 has 15 residues. CDR3 bases: TGTGCCAGCAGCTTAATTGGAGGGAACGCAGATACGCAGTATTTT. Translation: CASSLIGGNADTQYF.

This chain uses TRBV11-2 with TRBJ1-2, with a weak D call TRBD1 (6 bases). V dropped 5 bases and J dropped 8 bases, with 9 bases sitting between them. Germline V lookup: CDR1 SGHAT, CDR2 FQNNGV. The CDR3 sequence is 11 residues long. In nucleotides, the CDR3 is TGTGCCAGCAGCCCAGGGGTCGGCTACACCTTC. It yields the protein CASSPGVGYTF.

This chain links TRBV28 with TRBJ2-7; 7 bases align to TRBD1. The CDR3 contains 14 residues. Germline CDR1 MDHEN, CDR2 SYDVKM. The V segment lost 6 bases and the J segment 3 bases; nucleotides outside the gene matches: 8. The CDR3 is CASSVGDRYYEQYF. DNA for the CDR3: TGTGCCAGCAGCGTCGGGGACAGATACTACGAGCAGTACTTC.

This chain's CDR3 is CASSLASSGRPYEQYF. The CDR3 DNA is TGTGCCAGCAGCTTGGCTTCTAGCGGGAGGCCCTACGAGCAGTACTTC. The chain recombines TRBV7-9 with TRBJ2-7; TRBD2 agrees at 11 bases. The germline CDR1 and CDR2 sequences are SEHNR and FQNEAQ (reference sequence). V trimming: 3 bases; J trimming: 2 bases; junction bases outside the gene matches: 6. There are 16 residues in the CDR3.

The V and J genes are TRBV9 and TRBJ1-4; TRBD1 matches 8 bases. The CDR3 is 15 residues long. Germline V gene sequence: CDR1 SGDLS, CDR2 YYNGEE. V gave up 1 base and J gave up 5 bases; unmatched junction bases: 4. The CDR3 sequence is CASSVSYRGNEKLFF. CDR3 coding DNA: TGTGCCAGCAGCGTATCCTACAGGGGGAATGAAAAACTGTTTTTT.

V usage is TRBV9 and J usage is TRBJ1-5, with D uncertain. V lost 3 bases, J lost 4 bases, and 14 bases lay in between. Germline CDR1 is SGDLS and CDR2 is YYNGEE. The CDR3 runs 15 residues. Written as DNA, the CDR3 is TGTGCCAGCAGCGCTACCTCCGGGGAAAATCAGCCCCAGCATTTT. It translates to CASSATSGENQPQHF.

The CDR3 DNA reads TGCAGCGTTCGGGGGGCGGGCACCGGGGAGCTGTTTTTT. Its protein product is CSVRGAGTGELFF. This chain uses TRBV29-1 with TRBJ2-2; tentatively, D is TRBD2 (7 bases). The germline CDR1 and CDR2 sequences are SQVTM and ANQGSEA. This CDR3 is 13 amino acids long. Trimming removed 5 bases from V and 4 bases from J, with 11 bases in between.

The genes are TRBV6-5 and TRBJ1-1; D is possibly TRBD1 (6 bases). V was cut by 6 bases and J by 1 base, with 12 bases left in between. CDR3 length: 14 amino acids. The germline V gene has CDR1 MNHEY and CDR2 SVGAGI. The chain's CDR3 is CASRNPGQNTEAFF. As DNA, the CDR3 is TGTGCCAGCAGGAATCCGGGACAGAACACTGAAGCTTTCTTT.

This clone was seen a single time. The chain carries TRBV5-1 and TRBJ1-2, with D uncertain. The CDR3 has 12 residues. CDR1 is SGHRS and CDR2 is YFSETQ in the germline V gene. Trimming took off 4 bases at V and 7 bases at J, with 11 bases between the two ends. DNA for the CDR3: TGCGCCAGCAGCCTAGAGTTTCGTGGCTACACCTTC. Protein product: CASSLEFRGYTF.

V usage is TRBV7-2 and J usage is TRBJ2-7; 7 nucleotides match TRBD2. CDR3 size: 14 residues. Germline values: CDR1 SGHTA, CDR2 FQGNSA. The J segment lost 6 bases and the V segment lost 5 bases, leaving 10 bases of the junction unmatched. CDR3 loop: CASSLADWGGEQYF. In nucleotides, the CDR3 is TGTGCCAGCAGCCTGGCCGATTGGGGGGGCGAGCAGTACTTC.

The rearrangement joins TRBV4-1 to TRBJ2-2; D is possibly TRBD2 (6 bases). This CDR3 comprises 16 residues. V gave up 1 base and J gave up 1 base, with 10 bases separating them. Germline V lookup: CDR1 MGHRA, CDR2 YSYEKL. CDR3 in amino acids: CASSQGTGVNTGELFF. The CDR3 DNA sequence: TGCGCCAGCAGCCAAGGAACGGGAGTGAACACCGGGGAGCTGTTTTTT.

The chain links TRBV9 to TRBJ2-1, with D unresolved. Trimming removed 4 bases at V and 8 bases at J, with 16 bases between. The CDR3 is made up of 14 amino acids. CDR1 is SGDLS and CDR2 is YYNGEE in the germline V gene. The CDR3, as DNA: TGTGCCAGCAGCCTCCAACCCGTTCGGTATGAGCAGTTCTTC. This encodes CASSLQPVRYEQFF.

V and J are TRBV19 and TRBJ1-5, with 10 bases matching TRBD1. This CDR3 is built from 13 residues. Germline CDR1 is LNHDA and CDR2 is SQIVND (reference sequence). V gave up 4 bases and J gave up 13 bases; unmatched junction bases: 7. The CDR3 spells CASSSGQGGRQHF. In nucleotides, the CDR3 is TGTGCCAGTAGTAGCGGACAGGGGGGGAGGCAGCATTTT.

This clone has just one count. The junction and the germline gene differ at one end; a read error may be behind it. J is TRBJ2-7 and V is TRBV30; TRBD2 might be the D (5 bases). CDR1 is GTSNPN and CDR2 is SVGIG in the germline V gene (reference sequence). The CDR3 covers 12 residues. The CDR3 reads CAWSLEGYEQHF. Written as DNA, the CDR3 is TGTGCCTGGAGTCTAGAGGGCTACGAGCAGCACTTC.

This clone occurred once. This sequence joins TRBV6-5 and TRBJ1-2; D gene unclear. This CDR3 is built from 12 residues. V lost 6 bases and J lost 8, with 13 bases in between. Germline CDR1 reads MNHEY; CDR2 reads SVGAGI. The DNA of the CDR3 is TGTGCCAGCAGCGCGGGGTTAGGAGGCTACACCTTC. Encoded protein: CASSAGLGGYTF.

This clone was counted once. The chain has TRBV7-6 and TRBJ1-1; D gene unclear. CDR1 SGHVS and CDR2 FNYEAQ come from the germline V gene. The CDR3 has 18 amino acids. V was shortened by 1 base and J by 4 bases, with 22 bases between the two germline ends. The CDR3: CASSLGPVSGPIRTEAFF. CDR3 in DNA: TGTGCCAGCAGCTTAGGACCGGTCTCAGGTCCTATCCGCACTGAAGCTTTCTTT.

The chain carries TRBV30 and TRBJ2-7; 10 positions agree with TRBD1. V was clipped by 5 bases and J by 5 bases; unmatched bases: 3. The CDR3 sequence is 12 residues long. Germline V lookup: CDR1 GTSNPN, CDR2 SVGIG (reference sequence). For the CDR3, the DNA is TGTGCCTGGGGGACAGGGGCCCACGAGCAGTACTTC. Translated: CAWGTGAHEQYF. Variable domain in full (rest from reference TRBV30 and TRBJ2-7): SQTIHQWPATLVQPVGSPLSLECTVEGTSNPNLYWYRQAAGRGLQLLFYSVGIGQISSEVPQNLSASRPQDRQFILSSKKLLLSDSGFYLCAWGTGAHEQYFGPGTRLTVT.

Written as DNA, the CDR3 is TGTGCCAGCAGCTCCGGGACAGCAAACATTCAGTACTTC. Amino acid sequence: CASSSGTANIQYF. The chain has TRBV6-6 and TRBJ2-4, with TRBD1 matching over 7 bases. Germline V gives CDR1 MNHNY, CDR2 SVGAGI (reference sequence). J gave up 6 bases and V 6 bases, and 5 bases lay outside the gene matches. CDR3 size: 13 residues.

V usage is TRBV4-1 and J usage is TRBJ2-7, with TRBD2 matching over 9 bases. This CDR3 has 15 residues. V dropped 4 bases and J dropped 6; count of bases not matched to a gene: 10. CDR1 and CDR2 from the germline V gene are MGHRA and YSYEKL. The DNA of the CDR3 is TGCGCCAGCAGCCCGTTAGCGGGGGCGTTCGCCGAGCAGTACTTC. As protein: CASSPLAGAFAEQYF.

The rearrangement joins TRBV29-1 to TRBJ2-1; D gene uncertain. Trimming removed 4 bases from V and 10 bases from J, with 8 bases in between. The CDR3 runs 10 residues. The germline gives CDR1 SQVTM, CDR2 ANQGSEA. The CDR3 region has the DNA TGCAGCGTTGCCCACACGGAGCAGTTCTTC. Protein sequence: CSVAHTEQFF.

This clone was recorded only once. This chain links TRBV25-1 with TRBJ1-4; D is ambiguous. There are 15 residues in the CDR3. Germline values: CDR1 MGHDK, CDR2 SYGVNS. V lost 4 bases and J lost 7, with 16 bases in between. CDR3 bases: TGTGCCAGCAGTGGGTCCTTAGGACTAAGTGAAAAACTGTTTTTT. This sequence encodes CASSGSLGLSEKLFF. Looking up the rest from reference TRBV25-1 and TRBJ1-4 gives the full variable domain: EADIYQTPRYLVIGTGKKITLECSQTMGHDKMYWYQQDPGMELHLIHYSYGVNSTEKGDLSSESTVSRIRTEHFPLTLESARPSHTSQYLCASSGSLGLSEKLFFGSGTQLSVL.

The chain employs TRBV28 and TRBJ2-7; D might be TRBD2 (5 bases). The CDR3 is 15 residues long. Germline loops: CDR1 MDHEN, CDR2 SYDVKM. With 6 bases removed from V and 2 bases from J, the gap between germline ends came to 17 bases. For the CDR3, the DNA is TGTGCCAGCAGACCAACGCCGGGGTCGACCTACGAGCAGTACTTC. It translates to CASRPTPGSTYEQYF.

The chain combines TRBV28 with TRBJ1-2, with D unresolved. V shed 6 bases and J shed 4 bases, with 15 bases lying between them. CDR1 is MDHEN and CDR2 is SYDVKM in the germline V gene. There are 14 residues in the CDR3. This CDR3 is CASRSTLLLYGYTF. The CDR3, as DNA: TGTGCCAGCAGATCCACATTGCTTCTCTATGGCTACACCTTC.

This chain connects TRBV19 to TRBJ2-4; D is possibly TRBD2 (5 bases). The CDR3 sequence is 14 residues long. V gave up 6 bases and J gave up 9 bases, with 18 bases separating them. In germline, CDR1 is LNHDA, CDR2 SQIVND (reference sequence). The CDR3 loop is CASRSRGGFGIQYF. CDR3 nucleotide sequence: TGTGCCAGTAGATCCCGGGGTGGGTTTGGCATTCAGTACTTC.

The chain carries TRBV5-1 and TRBJ2-7; 10 bases map to TRBD1. Germline V CDR1 and CDR2: SGHRS, YFSETQ. Unmatched junction bases numbered 5, after V lost 0 bases and J lost 5 bases. This CDR3 contains 15 residues. The CDR3 loop reads CASSLASGQGDEQYF. The CDR3 bases are TGCGCCAGCAGCTTGGCAAGCGGACAGGGGGACGAGCAGTACTTC. Supplemented by reference TRBV5-1 and TRBJ2-7, the full variable domain reads KAGVTQTPRYLIKTRGQQVTLSCSPISGHRSVSWYQQTPGQGLQFLFEYFSETQRNKGNFPGRFSGRQFSNSRSEMNVSTLELGDSALYLCASSLASGQGDEQYFGPGTRLTVT.

The chain uses TRBV6-5 and TRBJ1-1; D may be TRBD1 (5 bases). CDR1 is MNHEY and CDR2 is SVGAGI in the germline V gene. Trimming cost V 6 bases and J 0 bases, with 14 bases left between them. The CDR3 spans 15 residues. The CDR3 nucleotides are TGTGCCAGCAGCTTAGACAGTGCAATGAACACTGAAGCTTTCTTT. It encodes CASSLDSAMNTEAFF.

The chain combines TRBV28 with TRBJ1-5; the D gene is possibly TRBD1 (6 bases). Germline CDR1 MDHEN, CDR2 SYDVKM. The CDR3 consists of 15 residues. Trimming pared 3 bases from V and 7 bases from J, leaving 16 bases between. The CDR3, as DNA: TGTGCCAGCAGTTTCGTTAGGGGGGGCGGCCAGCCCCAGCATTTT. This codes for CASSFVRGGGQPQHF. The whole variable domain, remainder taken from reference TRBV28 and TRBJ1-5, is DVKVTQSSRYLVKRTGEKVFLECVQDMDHENMFWYRQDPGLGLRLIYFSYDVKMKEKGDIPEGYSVSREKKERFSLILESASTNQTSMYLCASSFVRGGGQPQHFGDGTRLSIL.